This TCR beta chain stems from a study of shared clonotypes between healthy human individuals. A note on this clone: Its antigen is not identified.

General observations from the study: Naive CD4 clonotypes overlapped across a handful of donors at about 5.3%.

Sequencing was performed with immunoSEQ multiplex PCR; in TCRdb, only in-frame clones are kept and a portion is missing. In the table there are 2 million to 3 million clones, over 85% of which are singletons. The TCR was taken from a man between 18 and 29 years old in good health. Some clones in this sample may be carry-over from other donors' samples. The sample taken for sequencing was naive CD4+ T cells from PBMCs. Subset: CD45RA+ positively selected.

The DNA for the CDR3 is TGTGCCAGCACCCTAATGGGACTAGCGGGTTACGAGCAGTACTTC. Protein: CASTLMGLAGYEQYF. The rearrangement links TRBV7-2 to TRBJ2-7, with 12 nucleotides matching TRBD2. Trimming took 7 bases from V and 4 from J; bases not matched to a gene: 8. The CDR3 length is 15 residues. CDR1 and CDR2 (germline): SGHTA, FQGNSA.